The 26 T cell receptor beta chains below come from one sample, sequenced in a study of control samples from healthy donors and cancer patients. Some clones are missing from TCRdb's copy, which holds only in-frame ones; the method was immunoSEQ multiplex PCR. The sample yields tens of thousands of clones, about nine tenths seen once. The sequenced material came from blood. These receptors were obtained from a young woman in good health.

The chain has TRBV6-5 and TRBJ1-2; 7 positions match TRBD1. The trim removed 5 bases at V and 5 bases at J, leaving 11 bases unmatched. CDR1 and CDR2 from the germline V gene are MNHEY and SVGAGI. The CDR3 length is 15 residues. The CDR3 DNA sequence: TGTGCCAGCAGTCCTGGACAGGCGGCTGTTTATGGCTACACCTTC. This codes for CASSPGQAAVYGYTF.

The genes are TRBV10-1 and TRBJ1-1; D is unclear. In germline, CDR1 is WNHNN, CDR2 SYGVQD (reference sequence). The V and J ends lost 0 bases and 9 bases respectively, with 11 bases between them. The CDR3 spans 13 residues. The CDR3: CASSESGPGKAFF. DNA of the CDR3: TGCGCCAGCAGTGAGTCGGGCCCGGGGAAAGCTTTCTTT.

V is TRBV28 and J is TRBJ1-1; 8 nucleotides match TRBD1. CDR1 is MDHEN, CDR2 SYDVKM, per germline. The CDR3 runs to 17 residues. After removal of 4 bases from V and 1 base from J, the junction contained 11 bases not matched to a gene. Written as DNA, the CDR3 is TGTGCCAGCAGTTCCCCCCCCGGGACAGGTGAGAACACTGAAGCTTTCTTT. It is translated as CASSSPPGTGENTEAFF. The full variable domain, completed using reference TRBV28 and TRBJ1-1, is DVKVTQSSRYLVKRTGEKVFLECVQDMDHENMFWYRQDPGLGLRLIYFSYDVKMKEKGDIPEGYSVSREKKERFSLILESASTNQTSMYLCASSSPPGTGENTEAFFGQGTRLTVV.

The chain couples TRBV19 to TRBJ1-5, with no clear D. The CDR3 covers 13 residues. Germline V CDR1 and CDR2: LNHDA, SQIVND (reference sequence). V was pared by 1 base and J by 7 bases, with 8 bases between. This chain's CDR3 is CASSIATGQPQHF. For the CDR3, the DNA is TGTGCCAGTAGTATAGCCACGGGGCAGCCCCAGCATTTT.

This clone was picked up one time. The chain joins TRBV25-1 to TRBJ2-2, with 8 bases identical to TRBD1. Trimming removed 8 bases from V and 5 bases from J; junction bases left unmatched: 19. The V gene's germline CDR1 is MGHDK and CDR2 SYGVNS. The CDR3 loop spans 18 amino acids. The CDR3 here is CASSHGGRGRIYTGELFF. In nucleotides, the CDR3 is TGTGCCAGCTCCCATGGGGGCAGGGGGCGAATTTATACCGGGGAGCTGTTTTTT. The full variable domain, with the rest looked up from reference TRBV25-1 and TRBJ2-2, is EADIYQTPRYLVIGTGKKITLECSQTMGHDKMYWYQQDPGMELHLIHYSYGVNSTEKGDLSSESTVSRIRTEHFPLTLESARPSHTSQYLCASSHGGRGRIYTGELFFGEGSRLTVL.

The chain couples TRBV5-4 to TRBJ2-4; 8 positions agree with TRBD2. Trimming cost V 0 bases and J 1 base; bases outside gene matches: 0. Germline assignment: CDR1 SGHNT and CDR2 YYREEE (reference sequence). The length of the CDR3 is 15 residues. In DNA form, the CDR3 reads TGTGCCAGCAGCTTGGCTAGCGGGGCCAAAAACATTCAGTACTTC. It translates to CASSLASGAKNIQYF.

This sequence joins TRBV4-1 and TRBJ2-4; D is uncertain. Germline CDR1 is MGHRA and CDR2 is YSYEKL. The V end was cut by 4 bases, the J end by 0 bases, with 19 bases between. The CDR3 loop spans 18 amino acids. The CDR3 is CASSPAPGTGLAKNIQYF. The CDR3, as DNA: TGCGCCAGCAGCCCGGCCCCAGGAACCGGCCTAGCCAAAAACATTCAGTACTTC.

The chain combines TRBV19 with TRBJ2-7, with a weak D call TRBD1 (5 bases). Trimming left V 1 base short and J 6 bases short, with 13 bases between. CDR3 length: 14 residues. CDR1 LNHDA and CDR2 SQIVND come from the germline V gene (reference sequence). CDR3 nucleotides: TGTGCCAGTAGTATAGGGCAGGGCCGACGCGAGCAGTACTTC. Translating it yields CASSIGQGRREQYF. Full variable domain (rest looked up from reference TRBV19 and TRBJ2-7): DGGITQSPKYLFRKEGQNVTLSCEQNLNHDAMYWYRQDPGQGLRLIYYSQIVNDFQKGDIAEGYSVSREKKESFPLTVTSAQKNPTAFYLCASSIGQGRREQYFGPGTRLTVT.

V usage is TRBV6-5 and J usage is TRBJ1-1; the D is unclear. Trimming shortened V by 6 bases and J by 5 bases, and 10 bases separated the two germline ends. The CDR3 loop spans 12 amino acids. Germline loops: CDR1 MNHEY, CDR2 SVGAGI. CDR3 nucleotides: TGTGCCAGCAGGGAGGGAAAAACTGAAGCTTTCTTT. This gives the protein CASREGKTEAFF.

J is TRBJ2-5 and V is TRBV30; D call uncertain. Trimming left V 1 base short and J 4 bases short, with 7 bases between. This CDR3 contains 12 residues. Looked up from germline, CDR1 is GTSNPN and CDR2 is SVGIG (reference sequence). This chain's CDR3 is CAWSAWGETQYF. The CDR3 DNA is TGTGCCTGGAGTGCCTGGGGAGAGACCCAGTACTTC. Variable domain in full (rest from reference TRBV30 and TRBJ2-5): SQTIHQWPATLVQPVGSPLSLECTVEGTSNPNLYWYRQAAGRGLQLLFYSVGIGQISSEVPQNLSASRPQDRQFILSSKKLLLSDSGFYLCAWSAWGETQYFGPGTRLLVL.

The chain employs TRBV21-1 and TRBJ2-5; the D call of TRBD1 is as the table states it, not checked on the DNA. TRBV21-1 is a listed pseudogene. There are 15 residues in the CDR3. CDR3 amino acids: CASSPRGDSEETQYF. The CDR3 DNA sequence: TGTGCCAGCAGCCCTAGAGGGGACAGTGAAGAGACCCAGTACTTC.

J is TRBJ2-7 and V is TRBV19; D uncertain. Germline V gene sequence: CDR1 LNHDA, CDR2 SQIVND (reference sequence). The CDR3 has 15 residues. The V gene lost 0 bases and the J gene lost 4 bases, with 13 bases spanning the gap. The CDR3 DNA sequence: TGTGCCAGTAGTATAGATCAGTACCAGAATTACGAGCAGTACTTC. This sequence encodes CASSIDQYQNYEQYF.

The chain recombines TRBV13 with TRBJ1-4; D call uncertain. In germline, CDR1 is PRHDT, CDR2 FYEKMQ (reference sequence). The CDR3 runs 15 residues. V lost 0 bases and J lost 0, with 5 bases in between. The CDR3 DNA reads TGTGCCAGCAGCTTAGGGGAGGCAACTAATGAAAAACTGTTTTTT. It yields the protein CASSLGEATNEKLFF. The variable domain in full, completed from reference TRBV13 and TRBJ1-4, reads AAGVIQSPRHLIKEKRETATLKCYPIPRHDTVYWYQQGPGQDPQFLISFYEKMQSDKGSIPDRFSAQQFSDYHSELNMSSLELGDSALYFCASSLGEATNEKLFFGSGTQLSVL.

V and J are TRBV27 and TRBJ1-1, with D perhaps TRBD1 (5 bases). The germline V and J ends were trimmed by 8 bases and 10 bases, with 23 bases remaining between them. The CDR3 sequence is 14 residues long. Germline CDR1 is MNHEY and CDR2 is SMNVEV (reference sequence). CDR3 in amino acids: CASPLGGRGLGAFF. The CDR3 region has the DNA TGTGCCAGCCCCCTGGGAGGACGGGGCTTGGGAGCTTTCTTT.

The chain has TRBV5-1 and TRBJ2-3; tentatively, D is TRBD1 (6 bases). V was cut by 1 base and J by 3 bases, with 9 bases left in between. The V gene's germline CDR1 is SGHRS and CDR2 YFSETQ. This CDR3 contains 14 residues. CDR3 nucleotides: TGCGCCAGCAGCTTGATAACAGGGACAGATACGCAGTATTTT. This sequence encodes CASSLITGTDTQYF.

The chain uses TRBV18 and TRBJ1-2; D remains ambiguous. CDR3 length: 15 residues. Trimming shortened V by 6 bases and J by 4 bases, and 18 bases separated the two germline ends. Germline V lookup: CDR1 KGHSH, CDR2 LQKENI. The CDR3 is CASSAGRTISYGYTF. The CDR3 nucleotides are TGTGCCAGCTCGGCTGGACGGACGATTAGCTATGGCTACACCTTC. Full variable domain (missing parts from reference TRBV18 and TRBJ1-2): NAGVMQNPRHLVRRRGQEARLRCSPMKGHSHVYWYRQLPEEGLKFMVYLQKENIIDESGMPKERFSAEFPKEGPSILRIQQVVRGDSAAYFCASSAGRTISYGYTFGSGTRLTVV.

The rearrangement joins TRBV2 to TRBJ2-5, with D possibly matching TRBD2 (6 bases). Germline V gene sequence: CDR1 SNHLY, CDR2 FYNNEI. The length of the CDR3 is 15 residues. Deletions cut 6 bases from V and 1 base from J, with 15 bases between. CDR3 nucleotide sequence: TGTGCCAGCAGGGTGGAGGGACTCCCCCAAGAGACCCAGTACTTC. It encodes CASRVEGLPQETQYF.

The V and J genes are TRBV3-1 (or the pseudogene TRBV3-2) and TRBJ1-1; D ambiguous. The CDR3 is 10 amino acids. Germline-derived CDR1 and CDR2 are LGHDT and YNNKEL (reference sequence). The V end was cut by 0 bases, the J end by 13 bases, with 6 bases between. The CDR3: CASSQESHFF. The CDR3 nucleotides are TGTGCCAGCAGCCAAGAAAGCCATTTCTTT.

This clone was detected only a few times. The chain recombines TRBV6-5 with TRBJ1-2; D gene uncertain. Trimming cost V 2 bases and J 5 bases, with 12 bases left between them. The germline gives CDR1 MNHEY, CDR2 SVGAGI. The CDR3 totals 14 residues. Here the CDR3 reads CASSYGGSPYGYTF. CDR3 in DNA: TGTGCCAGCAGTTACGGAGGGTCCCCGTATGGCTACACCTTC.

The DNA for the CDR3 is TGTGCCAGTAGTAACCGGGACAGGGTGGCCAATGAGCAGTTCTTC. Its protein is CASSNRDRVANEQFF. This chain links TRBV19 with TRBJ2-1; 9 bases align to TRBD1. CDR1 and CDR2 from the germline V gene are LNHDA and SQIVND (reference sequence). The CDR3 is 15 amino acids. The J segment lost 6 bases and the V segment lost 4 bases, leaving 7 bases of the junction unmatched.

The chain joins TRBV20-1 to TRBJ2-3; D remains ambiguous. V was pared by 3 bases and J by 5 bases, with 12 bases between. The CDR3 has 13 amino acids. Germline values: CDR1 DFQATT, CDR2 SNEGSKA (reference sequence). The CDR3 region has the DNA TGCAGTGCTAGTCGGAGTTCGGTAGATACGCAGTATTTT. Its translation is CSASRSSVDTQYF.

The chain is built from TRBV10-3 and TRBJ1-2; maybe TRBD1 (5 bases). The V gene lost 0 bases and the J gene lost 4 bases, with 9 bases spanning the gap. This CDR3 has 14 residues. Per germline, CDR1 ENHRY and CDR2 SYGVKD. CDR3 sequence reads: CAISESGRSYGYTF. The CDR3 DNA reads as TGTGCCATCAGTGAGTCGGGACGGTCCTATGGCTACACCTTC.

This sequence joins TRBV11-2 and TRBJ1-1; D remains ambiguous. The CDR3 length is 13 residues. Trimming took off 5 bases at V and 3 bases at J, with 10 bases between the two ends. Germline CDR1 and CDR2: SGHAT and FQNNGV. CDR3 amino acids: CASSPDGYTEAFF. Written as DNA, the CDR3 is TGTGCCAGCAGCCCCGACGGGTACACTGAAGCTTTCTTT.

This clone came up once. The gene calls are TRBV9 and TRBJ1-1; 10 bases match TRBD1. From germline, CDR1 is SGDLS and CDR2 YYNGEE. This CDR3 comprises 17 residues. V was pared by 3 bases and J by 0 bases, with 8 bases of the junction left unmatched. The CDR3 region has the DNA TGTGCCAGCAGCGCCGACAGGGGGCAAGGAGTGAACACTGAAGCTTTCTTT. This codes for CASSADRGQGVNTEAFF.

The chain uses TRBV19 and TRBJ2-1; 9 nucleotides line up with TRBD2. Germline lookup yields CDR1 LNHDA and CDR2 SQIVND (reference sequence). CDR3 length: 16 amino acids. The V segment lost 3 bases and the J segment 7 bases; nucleotides outside the gene matches: 10. CDR3 nucleotides: TGTGCCAGTAGTATGGGAAGGCTAGCGGGGTTGAATGAGCAGTTCTTC. Amino acid sequence: CASSMGRLAGLNEQFF.

CDR3 sequence reads: CASSSGTATEAFF. The CDR3 coding sequence is TGTGCCAGCTCATCCGGGACAGCCACTGAAGCTTTCTTT. This chain links TRBV18 with TRBJ1-1; 7 nucleotides agree with TRBD1. The germline V gene encodes CDR1 KGHSH and CDR2 LQKENI. The CDR3 has 13 amino acids. Trimming removed 5 bases from V and 4 bases from J; junction bases left unmatched: 4.